This entry is about one T cell receptor beta chain. What it binds is unknown. The data originate from a study of cytomegalovirus exposure and HLA in healthy donors. Across the study: In a later analysis, it was reported that the roughly 120 validation repertoires had been produced on the same platform as the 600 to 850 repertoires belonging to the first cohort. Broader study findings: The investigators catalogued 164 TCR beta chains as cytomegalovirus-associated. Confirmation was obtained in vitro that a few CMV-associated chains are specific for CMV antigens. As was reported, the classifier diagnosed cytomegalovirus status with high specificity and sensitivity.

Only in-frame clones appear in the TCRdb table, and some are missing; sequencing was by immunoSEQ multiplex PCR. The sample includes about 130,000 clones, around four fifths seen only once; the top ten take 30%. The CDR3 spans 15 residues. The germline V and J ends were trimmed by 0 bases and 5 bases, with 12 bases remaining between them. From germline, CDR1 is SGHRS and CDR2 YFSETQ. The sequenced sample consisted of PBMCs. V and J are TRBV5-1 and TRBJ2-1, with D perhaps matching TRBD2 (6 bases). The source is a man aged 30 to 39 in good health and CMV-seropositive. CDR3 sequence reads: CASSLEAGKNNEQFF. In nucleotides, the CDR3 is TGCGCCAGCAGCTTGGAAGCGGGCAAGAACAATGAGCAGTTCTTC.